This TCR beta chain was sequenced in a study of identical twins. Findings and limits, study-wide: The study found that models underestimated out-of-frame TCR alpha sharing in monozygotic twins.

After template switching added a universal primer site, the resulting cDNA carried unique molecular identifiers. MiXCR was run by TCRdb on the 5' RACE reads, yielding one entry per CDR3 protein. The table includes approximately 260,000 distinct CDR3 sequences, about 8.9% detected once. The CDR3 is 16 amino acids. The J segment lost 5 bases and the V segment lost 8 bases, leaving 17 bases of the junction unmatched. In its sample, this clonotype was seen many times. The antigen is undetermined. These data also featured in a second study, about yellow fever vaccine responses in identical twins.

The chain uses TRBV12-3 or TRBV12-4 and TRBJ2-5, with 7 positions matching TRBD1. Specimen: CD8+ T cells sorted from blood. The TCR sequence derives from a woman between 18 and 29 years old in good health. CDR3 coding DNA: TGTGCCAGCTCCCCTCTAGCAGGGGGAAGGAAGGAGACCCAGTACTTC. Its protein product is CASSPLAGGRKETQYF.